The entry that follows covers one TCR beta chain sequence. Its antigen is currently unknown. This entry comes from a study of cytomegalovirus exposure and HLA in healthy donors. General study findings and limits: Links to common viral pathogens appeared, in a later analysis, for several of the most significant clusters.

Germline V gene lookup returns CDR1 SGDLS and CDR2 YYNGEE. The CDR3 totals 15 residues. V dropped 0 bases and J dropped 1; count of bases not matched to a gene: 4. Use of 60 Vbeta and 13 Jbeta primers characterized the PCR. Assay used: immunoSEQ multiplex PCR; TCRdb lists only in-frame clones, some missing. Here the sample spans 150,000 or so clones, more than 65% being singletons. Sequenced material: PBMCs. The chain is built from TRBV9 and TRBJ2-7, with 7 bases matching TRBD1. The TCR comes from a man in his forties or fifties in good health and CMV-seropositive. The CDR3 DNA is TGTGCCAGCAGCGTAGGAGGGGGCGAATCCTACGAGCAGTACTTC. As protein: CASSVGGGESYEQYF.